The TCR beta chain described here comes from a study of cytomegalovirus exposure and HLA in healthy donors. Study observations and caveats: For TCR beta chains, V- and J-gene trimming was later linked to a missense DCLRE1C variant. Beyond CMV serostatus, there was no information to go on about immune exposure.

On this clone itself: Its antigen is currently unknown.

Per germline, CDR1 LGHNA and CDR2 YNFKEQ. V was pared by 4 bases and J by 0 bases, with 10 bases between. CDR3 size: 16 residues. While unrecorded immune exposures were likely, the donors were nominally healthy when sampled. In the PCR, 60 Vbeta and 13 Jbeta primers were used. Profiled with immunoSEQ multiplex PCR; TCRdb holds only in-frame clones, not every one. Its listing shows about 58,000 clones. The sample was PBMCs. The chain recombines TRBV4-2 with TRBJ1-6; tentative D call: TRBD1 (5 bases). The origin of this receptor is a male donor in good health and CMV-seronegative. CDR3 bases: TGTGCCAGCAGCCCAGGAGGGGACTCCTATAATTCACCCCTCCACTTT. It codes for CASSPGGDSYNSPLHF.